Shown below are 2 T cell receptor beta chains from a single sample sequenced in a study of blood T cell repertoires in COVID-19. Repertoires were generated with immunoSEQ multiplex PCR, while TCRdb's copy carries only in-frame clones and drops some. Among 250,000 to 300,000 clones listed, under 90% were seen once. Sequenced sample: PBMCs or T cells enriched from blood (not recorded which). The receptors derive from a woman aged 40 to 50 who had recovered from COVID-19.

This chain links TRBV27 with TRBJ1-2; D ambiguous. The V and J ends lost 0 bases and 0 bases respectively, with 8 bases between them. The CDR3 is made up of 15 amino acids. The germline V gene encodes CDR1 MNHEY and CDR2 SMNVEV (reference sequence). The CDR3 here is CASSLSSGTNYGYTF. The CDR3 bases are TGTGCCAGCAGTTTATCTTCAGGTACTAACTATGGCTACACCTTC.

The V gene is TRBV18, the J gene TRBJ1-3; TRBD1 matches at 7 bases. Germline lookup yields CDR1 KGHSH and CDR2 LQKENI. Trimming at V came to 2 bases and at J to 4 bases, leaving 11 bases not matched to a gene. The CDR3 covers 17 residues. CDR3 in amino acids: CASSPTPEQGNGNTIYF. The CDR3 region has the DNA TGTGCCAGCTCACCAACACCTGAACAGGGGAACGGAAACACCATATATTTT.